This T cell receptor beta chain was identified in a study of T-cell memory formation after mild COVID-19. Trimming took 1 base from V and 8 from J, leaving 12 bases between them. CDR1 and CDR2 from the germline V gene are SGHDN and FVKESK. The CDR3 is 15 residues long. Findings and caveats of the study: Mostly located in CM and EM were contracting CD4+ clones, with contracting CD8+ clones located in EMRA. A balance of CD4 and CD8 characterized clones contracting day 15 to 85, whereas later expanders leaned CD4+.

It was 5'RACE with constant-segment primers that produced the TCR alpha and TCR beta cDNA libraries, which carried sample barcodes and UMIs. MiXCR was run by TCRdb on the 5' RACE reads, yielding one entry per CDR3 protein. The sample consists of some 200,000 distinct CDR3 sequences, 9.5% of them appearing once. This clonotype has only a few counts. Antigen specificity is unknown. Sequenced input: PBMCs or a T cell subset sorted from them (not recorded which). The rearrangement links TRBV14 to TRBJ1-6, with D unresolved. The TCR was taken from a man younger than 30 who had mild COVID-19 (a few samples of this study predate the infection). Cell type and time point are not known. The CDR3 DNA sequence: TGTGCCAGCAGCCAAGTCGGGAAGGGCGATTCACCCCTCCACTTT. Its protein is CASSQVGKGDSPLHF.